This T cell receptor (beta chain) comes out of a study of T-cell reconstitution after alpha-beta-depleted transplantation in children. Preparation of the TCRbeta library used unique molecular identifiers. In TCRdb, the PCR reads were re-called with MiXCR into one record per CDR3 protein. The sample includes around 800,000 distinct CDR3 sequences, roughly 15% seen only once; the top ten take approximately 4.5%. This clonotype was seen more than once but under ten times. The CDR3 runs to 15 residues. Germline V gene sequence: CDR1 SSHAT, CDR2 FNYEAQ (reference sequence). After removal of 5 bases from V and 0 bases from J, the junction contained 4 bases not matched to a gene.

This receptor was taken from a male patient younger than 18 who had a stem cell transplant for acute lymphoblastic leukemia, so the T cells may come from the graft donor. The genes are TRBV7-7 and TRBJ2-7; 10 bases align to TRBD2. This sample comprised PBMCs, mostly from graft donor cells, obtained 360 days after TCRalphabeta/CD19-depleted stem cell transplant. CDR3 region: CASSIGTSASYEQYF. For the CDR3, the DNA is TGTGCCAGCAGCATAGGGACTAGCGCCTCCTACGAGCAGTACTTC. Filled out from reference TRBV7-7 and TRBJ2-7, the complete variable domain reads GAGVSQSPRYKVTKRGQDVTLRCDPISSHATLYWYQQALGQGPEFLTYFNYEAQPDKSGLPSDRFSAERPEGSISTLTIQRTEQRDSAMYRCASSIGTSASYEQYFGPGTRLTVT.